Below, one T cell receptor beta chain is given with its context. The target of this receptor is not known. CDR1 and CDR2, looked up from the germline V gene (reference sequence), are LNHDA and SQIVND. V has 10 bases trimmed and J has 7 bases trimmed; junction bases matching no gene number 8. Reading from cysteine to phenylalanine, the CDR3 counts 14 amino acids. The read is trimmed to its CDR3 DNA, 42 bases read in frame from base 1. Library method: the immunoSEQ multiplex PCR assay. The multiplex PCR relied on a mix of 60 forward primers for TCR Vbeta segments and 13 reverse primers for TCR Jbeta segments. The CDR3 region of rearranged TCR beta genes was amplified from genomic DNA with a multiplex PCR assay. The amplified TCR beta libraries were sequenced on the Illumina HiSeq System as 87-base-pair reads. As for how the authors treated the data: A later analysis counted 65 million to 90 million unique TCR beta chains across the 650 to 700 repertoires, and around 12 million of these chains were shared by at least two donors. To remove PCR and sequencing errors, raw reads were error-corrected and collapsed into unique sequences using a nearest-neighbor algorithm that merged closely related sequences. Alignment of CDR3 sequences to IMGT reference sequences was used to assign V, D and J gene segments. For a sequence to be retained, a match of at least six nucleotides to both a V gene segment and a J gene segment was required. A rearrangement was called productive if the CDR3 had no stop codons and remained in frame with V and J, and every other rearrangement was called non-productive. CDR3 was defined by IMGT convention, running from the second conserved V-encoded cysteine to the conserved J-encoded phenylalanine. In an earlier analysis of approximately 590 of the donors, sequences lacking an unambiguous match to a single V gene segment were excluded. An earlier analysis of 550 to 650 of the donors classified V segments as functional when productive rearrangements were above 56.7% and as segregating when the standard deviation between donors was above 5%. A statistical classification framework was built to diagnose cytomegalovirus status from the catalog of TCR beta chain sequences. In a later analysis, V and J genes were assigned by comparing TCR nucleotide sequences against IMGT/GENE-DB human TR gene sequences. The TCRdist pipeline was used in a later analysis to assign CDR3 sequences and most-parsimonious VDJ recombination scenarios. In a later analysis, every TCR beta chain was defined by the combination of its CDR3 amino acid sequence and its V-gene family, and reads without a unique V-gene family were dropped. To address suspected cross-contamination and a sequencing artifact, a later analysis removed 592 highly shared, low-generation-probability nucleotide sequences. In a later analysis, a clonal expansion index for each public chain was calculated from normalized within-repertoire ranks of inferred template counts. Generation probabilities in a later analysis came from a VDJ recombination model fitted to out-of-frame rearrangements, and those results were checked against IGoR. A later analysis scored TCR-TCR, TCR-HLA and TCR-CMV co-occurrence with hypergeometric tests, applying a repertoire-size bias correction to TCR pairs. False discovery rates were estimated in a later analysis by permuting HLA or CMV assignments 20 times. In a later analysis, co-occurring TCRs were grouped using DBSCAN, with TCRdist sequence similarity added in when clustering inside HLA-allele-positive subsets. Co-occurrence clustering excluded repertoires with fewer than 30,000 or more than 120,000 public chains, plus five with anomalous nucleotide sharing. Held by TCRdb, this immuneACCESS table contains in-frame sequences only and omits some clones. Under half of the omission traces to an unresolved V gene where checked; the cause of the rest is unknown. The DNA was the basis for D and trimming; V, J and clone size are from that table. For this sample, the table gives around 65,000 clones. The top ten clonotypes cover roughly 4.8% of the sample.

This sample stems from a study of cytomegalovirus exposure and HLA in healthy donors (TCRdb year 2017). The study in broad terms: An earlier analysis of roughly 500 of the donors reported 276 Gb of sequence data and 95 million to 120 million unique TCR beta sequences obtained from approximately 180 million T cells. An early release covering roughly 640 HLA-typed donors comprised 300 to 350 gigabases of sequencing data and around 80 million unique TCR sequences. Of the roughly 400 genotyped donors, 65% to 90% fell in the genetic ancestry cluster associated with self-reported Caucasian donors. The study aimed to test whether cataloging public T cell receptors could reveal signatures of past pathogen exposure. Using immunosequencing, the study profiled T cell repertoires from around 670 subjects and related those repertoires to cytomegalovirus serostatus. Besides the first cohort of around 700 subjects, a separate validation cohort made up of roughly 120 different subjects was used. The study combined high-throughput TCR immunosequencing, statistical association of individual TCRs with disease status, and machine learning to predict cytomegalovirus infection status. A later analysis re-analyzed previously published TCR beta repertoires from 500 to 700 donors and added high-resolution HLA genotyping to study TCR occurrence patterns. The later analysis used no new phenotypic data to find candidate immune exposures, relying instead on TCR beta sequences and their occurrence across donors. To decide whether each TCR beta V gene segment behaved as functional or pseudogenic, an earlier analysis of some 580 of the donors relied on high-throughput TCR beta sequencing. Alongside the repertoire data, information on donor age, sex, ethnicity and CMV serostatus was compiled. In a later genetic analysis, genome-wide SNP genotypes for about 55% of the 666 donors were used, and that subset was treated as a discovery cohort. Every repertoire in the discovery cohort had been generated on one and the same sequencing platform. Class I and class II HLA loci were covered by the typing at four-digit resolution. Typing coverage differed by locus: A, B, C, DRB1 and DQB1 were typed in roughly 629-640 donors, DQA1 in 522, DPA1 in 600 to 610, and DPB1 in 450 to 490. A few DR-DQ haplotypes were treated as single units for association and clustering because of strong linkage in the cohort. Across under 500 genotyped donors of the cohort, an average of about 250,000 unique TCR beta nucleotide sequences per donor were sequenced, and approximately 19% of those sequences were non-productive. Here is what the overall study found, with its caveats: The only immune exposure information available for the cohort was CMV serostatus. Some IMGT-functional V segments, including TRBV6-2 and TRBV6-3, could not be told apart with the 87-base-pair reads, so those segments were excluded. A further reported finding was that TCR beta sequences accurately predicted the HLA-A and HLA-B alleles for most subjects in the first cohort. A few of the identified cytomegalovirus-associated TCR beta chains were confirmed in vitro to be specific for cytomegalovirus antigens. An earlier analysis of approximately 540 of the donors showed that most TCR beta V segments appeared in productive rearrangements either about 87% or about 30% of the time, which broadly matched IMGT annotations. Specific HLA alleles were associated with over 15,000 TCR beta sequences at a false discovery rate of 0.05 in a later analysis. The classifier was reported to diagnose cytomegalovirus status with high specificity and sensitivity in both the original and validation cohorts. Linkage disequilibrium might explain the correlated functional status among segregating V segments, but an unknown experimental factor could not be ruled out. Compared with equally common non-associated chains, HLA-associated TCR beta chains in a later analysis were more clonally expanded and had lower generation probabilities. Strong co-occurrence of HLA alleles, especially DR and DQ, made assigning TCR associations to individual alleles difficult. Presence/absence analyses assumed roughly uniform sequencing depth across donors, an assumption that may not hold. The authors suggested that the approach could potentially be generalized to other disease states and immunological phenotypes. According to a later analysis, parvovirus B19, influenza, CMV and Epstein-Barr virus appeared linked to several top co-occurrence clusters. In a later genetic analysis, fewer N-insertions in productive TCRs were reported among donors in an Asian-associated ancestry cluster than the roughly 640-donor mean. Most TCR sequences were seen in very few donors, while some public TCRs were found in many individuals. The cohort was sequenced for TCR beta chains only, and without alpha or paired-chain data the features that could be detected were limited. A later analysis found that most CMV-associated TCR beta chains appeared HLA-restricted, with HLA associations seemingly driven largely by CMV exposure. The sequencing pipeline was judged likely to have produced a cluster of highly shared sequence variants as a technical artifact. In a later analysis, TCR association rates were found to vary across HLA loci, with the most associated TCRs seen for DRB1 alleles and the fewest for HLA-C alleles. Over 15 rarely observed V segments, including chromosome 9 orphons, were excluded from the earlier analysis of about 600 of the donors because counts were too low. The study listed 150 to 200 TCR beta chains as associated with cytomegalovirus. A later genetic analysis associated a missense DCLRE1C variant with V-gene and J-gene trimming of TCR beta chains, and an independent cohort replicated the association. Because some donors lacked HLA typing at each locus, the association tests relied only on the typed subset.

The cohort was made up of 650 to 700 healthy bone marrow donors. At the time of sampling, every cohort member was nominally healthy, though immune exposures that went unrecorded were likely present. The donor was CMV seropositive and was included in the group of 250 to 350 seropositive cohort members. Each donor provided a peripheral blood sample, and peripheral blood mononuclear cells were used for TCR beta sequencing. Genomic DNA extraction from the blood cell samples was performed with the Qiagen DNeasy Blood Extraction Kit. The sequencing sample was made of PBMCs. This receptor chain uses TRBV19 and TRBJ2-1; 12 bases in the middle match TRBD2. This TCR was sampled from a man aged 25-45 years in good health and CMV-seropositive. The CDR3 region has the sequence CATSTSGSVNEQFF. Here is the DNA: TGTGCCACCTCGACTAGCGGGAGTGTGAATGAGCAGTTCTTC. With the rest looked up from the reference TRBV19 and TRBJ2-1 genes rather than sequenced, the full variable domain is DGGITQSPKYLFRKEGQNVTLSCEQNLNHDAMYWYRQDPGQGLRLIYYSQIVNDFQKGDIAEGYSVSREKKESFPLTVTSAQKNPTAFYLCATSTSGSVNEQFFGPGTRLTVL.